A selection of T cell receptor beta chains follows, all from one sample in a study of patients and donors after allogeneic stem cell transplantation. TCRdb ran MiXCR on the RT-PCR reads and lists one entry per CDR3 protein. This sample has about 400,000 distinct CDR3 sequences; around 15% occur once, and the top ten carry about 7%. The sequenced sample consisted of blood, either unsorted or a sorted T cell fraction (not recorded which). These receptors came from a human donor who was either an allogeneic HSCT recipient or a stem cell or donor lymphocyte infusion donor (not recorded which). It is not recorded whose cells these are; they may come from a transplant donor. Both conserved end residues are part of each CDR3. D genes are given only for firm matches. Only some rows state a clone size, as once, few, many or a class for expanded clones.

size	D	V	J	DNA	CDR3
.	.	TRBV5-6	TRBJ2-1	TGTGCCAGCAGCTCCCGCCCTTACGGCGGGATCAATGAGCAGTTCTTC	CASSSRPYGGINEQFF
few	TRBD2	TRBV6-1	TRBJ2-1	TGTGCCGGAAGCGGGTTTTGGGCTAGCGGGAGCCATGAGCAGTTCTTC	CAGSGFWASGSHEQFF
many	.	TRBV25-1	TRBJ2-7	TGTGCCAGCAGTGAACAGGGGGGTCCCTACGAGCAGTACTTC	CASSEQGGPYEQYF
many	TRBD1	TRBV12-3/TRBV12-4	TRBJ1-1	TGTGCCAGCAGTCAACTGTTGGGACAGACGAACACTGAAGCTTTCTTT	CASSQLLGQTNTEAFF
few	.	TRBV25-1	TRBJ1-1	TGTGCCAGCAGTGAAGGACCCGGGGGAGACACTGAAGCTTTCTTT	CASSEGPGGDTEAFF
.	.	TRBV29-1	TRBJ2-1	TGCGGTGGACTGGCCGCCGATGAGCAGTTCTTC	CGGLAADEQFF
.	.	TRBV4-3	TRBJ2-5	TGCGCCAGCAGCTTAGGCCGGGGCTCGGTCGGGGAGACCCAGTACTTC	CASSLGRGSVGETQYF
many	TRBD2	TRBV12-3/TRBV12-4	TRBJ2-1	TGTGCCAGCAGCCCTGGACTAGCGGGGGGGAGCTCCTACAATGAGCAGTTCTTC	CASSPGLAGGSSYNEQFF
.	.	TRBV20-1	TRBJ2-3	TGCAGTGCTAGTCCCGGGGTGGGCCTCACAGATACGCAGTATTTT	CSASPGVGLTDTQYF
.	.	TRBV4-3	TRBJ1-2	TGCGCCAGCAGCCAAGATGGCACAGCCTATGGCTACACCTTC	CASSQDGTAYGYTF